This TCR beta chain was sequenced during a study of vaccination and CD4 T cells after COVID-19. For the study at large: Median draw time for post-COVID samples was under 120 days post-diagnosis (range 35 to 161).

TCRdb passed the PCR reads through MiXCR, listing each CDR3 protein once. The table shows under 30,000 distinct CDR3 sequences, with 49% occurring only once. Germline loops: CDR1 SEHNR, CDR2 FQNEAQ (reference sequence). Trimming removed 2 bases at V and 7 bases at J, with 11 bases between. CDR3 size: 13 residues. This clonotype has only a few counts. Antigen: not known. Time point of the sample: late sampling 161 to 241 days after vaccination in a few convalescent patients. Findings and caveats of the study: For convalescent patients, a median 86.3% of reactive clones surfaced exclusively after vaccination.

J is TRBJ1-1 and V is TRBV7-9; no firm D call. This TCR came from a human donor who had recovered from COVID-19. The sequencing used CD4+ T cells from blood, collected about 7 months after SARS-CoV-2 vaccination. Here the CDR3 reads CASSLYSGGEAFF. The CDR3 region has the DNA TGTGCCAGCAGCTTATATTCCGGCGGTGAAGCTTTCTTT.